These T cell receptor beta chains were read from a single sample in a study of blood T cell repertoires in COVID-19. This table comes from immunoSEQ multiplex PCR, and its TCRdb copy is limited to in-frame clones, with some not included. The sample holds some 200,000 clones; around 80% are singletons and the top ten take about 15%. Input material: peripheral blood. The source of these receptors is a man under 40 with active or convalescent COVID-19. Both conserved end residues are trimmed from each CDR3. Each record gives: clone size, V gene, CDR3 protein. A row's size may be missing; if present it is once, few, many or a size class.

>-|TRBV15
ATSRGYENQPQH
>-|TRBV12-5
ASAPSPGGGAYEQY
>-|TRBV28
ASSWGLSSYNEQF
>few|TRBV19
ASSIGPQGNQPQH
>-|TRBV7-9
ASSSPPQGNHKGYT
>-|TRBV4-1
ASSQEPALGGRLYEQY
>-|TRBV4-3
ASSQEGQGTQETQY
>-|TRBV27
ASSPHNTGELF
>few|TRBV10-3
AISSQGDEQY
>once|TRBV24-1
ATSDLRGYGYT
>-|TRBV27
ASSLRGGGGYT
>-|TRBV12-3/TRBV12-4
ASSLGGVQY
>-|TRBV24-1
ATSDFASGSADTQY
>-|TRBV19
ASSIGPGTGEETQY
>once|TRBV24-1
ATSDPDRPYEQY
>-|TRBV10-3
ASNSGRADEQF
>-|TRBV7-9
ASSQRQGTYEQY
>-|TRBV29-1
SADATTGNEQF
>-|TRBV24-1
ATSDWRGSTEAF
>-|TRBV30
AWSGGGYGYT
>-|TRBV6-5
ASSLAGGYEQY
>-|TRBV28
ASSFMGPTEAF
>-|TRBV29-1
SVPQGKEQF
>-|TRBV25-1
ASRVDRGGPGNTIY
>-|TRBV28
ASSLGQGADTQY
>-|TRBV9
ASSVTGGADYGYT
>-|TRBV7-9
ASSYSGGEVTNEKLF
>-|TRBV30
AWSAYTGANEQF
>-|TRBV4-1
ASSDQGTGTYNEQF
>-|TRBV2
ASSELAGEGTYNSPLH